Listed below are T cell receptor beta chains from one sample, sequenced in a study of T cells in Graves' hyperthyroidism and ophthalmopathy. TCRdb re-analysed the multiplex PCR reads in MiXCR, keeping a single row per CDR3 protein. The sample has around 250,000 distinct CDR3 sequences, more than 14% seen once; the top ten hold less than 15%. Sequencing was done on a sample of blood. The receptors were gathered from a middle-aged woman with Graves' hyperthyroidism that later progressed to Graves' ophthalmopathy. Each CDR3 is given with its conserved first and last residue. Clone size is not always given. Where it is, it says once, few, many or a class for expanded clones.

V,size,J,CDR3
TRBV9,once,TRBJ1-4,CASSSLQGNEKLFF
TRBV19,.,TRBJ2-3,CASSSGLAGIATDTQYF
TRBV7-3,many,TRBJ2-3,CASSSPLKGADTQYF
TRBV5-1,many,TRBJ2-1,CASSFWGDSYNEQFF
TRBV6-2/TRBV6-3,many,TRBJ2-1,CASSTGTSGSDEQFF
TRBV28,.,TRBJ2-3,CASTPPRGTDTQYF
TRBV10-2,many,TRBJ1-1,CASSGEGVTEAFF
TRBV10-3,few,TRBJ1-1,CAIRSSAVNAEAFF
TRBV12-3/TRBV12-4,many,TRBJ2-1,CASSGQGGSVIHEQFF
TRBV6-8,few,TRBJ2-2,CASRGTGSLVTGELFF
TRBV11-1,.,TRBJ2-5,CASSLRTRGQETQYF
TRBV28,many,TRBJ2-1,CASSSSGTGFVGEQFF
TRBV28,many,TRBJ2-5,CASSLFLAGTQETQYF
TRBV7-9,many,TRBJ2-5,CASSLRSGSQETQYF
TRBV30,.,TRBJ2-1,CAWSRLVPFPNEQFF
TRBV7-8,many,TRBJ2-2,CASSLLAIGTTGELFF
TRBV2,many,TRBJ1-3,CASDKLSSGNTIYF
TRBV30,many,TRBJ1-1,CAWRPRDRATEAFF
TRBV7-2,few,TRBJ1-2,CASSFGRGYGYTF
TRBV20-1,many,TRBJ2-5,CSASLVAGAKTQYF
TRBV6-6,many,TRBJ2-7,CASSYSRELSYEQYF
TRBV3-1,many,TRBJ2-2,CASSLPSGKPGELFF
TRBV6-1,many,TRBJ2-7,CASSTLYEQYF
TRBV5-6,many,TRBJ1-1,CASSLDGWKQTLNTEAFF
TRBV27,many,TRBJ2-1,CASSLFAERISYNEQFF
TRBV5-1,.,TRBJ1-4,CASSSGQSLATNEKLFF
TRBV12-3/TRBV12-4,many,TRBJ2-1,CASSWGSGYNEQFF
TRBV7-9,few,TRBJ2-7,CASSFGRDTLSSFEQYF
TRBV20-1,many,TRBJ2-7,CSPKAVYEQYF
TRBV4-1,many,TRBJ1-5,CASSQVFAGRQGQPQHF
TRBV3-1,few,TRBJ1-3,CASSLSPDSTGGNTIYF
TRBV6-1,few,TRBJ2-7,CASSEGVGDRDYEQYF
TRBV5-5,many,TRBJ1-3,CASSSTGTGSRNTIYF
TRBV18,few,TRBJ1-4,CASSQGAPNEKLFF
TRBV20-1,many,TRBJ1-3,CSAEQGATGNTIYF
TRBV20-1,few,TRBJ2-1,CSASRDSLNEQFF
TRBV7-9,many,TRBJ2-1,CASSLAGSNEQFF
TRBV13,many,TRBJ2-6,CASSLRGVGANVLTF
TRBV9,many,TRBJ1-3,CASSVGGKANTIYF
TRBV28,once,TRBJ2-1,CASLTMGGRFYNEQFF
TRBV7-9,many,TRBJ2-5,CASSLVTGEGETQYF
TRBV30,many,TRBJ1-6,CAWRGLRVPGPDSPLHF
TRBV7-2,many,TRBJ2-5,CASSSKSLKLKTQYF
TRBV24-1,many,TRBJ2-5,CATSDRAGGKETQYF
TRBV10-2,many,TRBJ2-1,CASGDRGWGSYNEQFF
TRBV28,many,TRBJ2-1,CASSLGTGPDEQFF
TRBV20-1,many,TRBJ2-7,CSARQGLVLYEQYF
TRBV11-2,.,TRBJ1-2,CASSRGRASGNYGYTF
TRBV7-9,many,TRBJ2-7,CASSLGSPSGSTPEQYF
TRBV10-3,.,TRBJ2-7,CAISEPVVRSYEQYF
TRBV12-3/TRBV12-4,many,TRBJ2-4,CASSAGVLAKNIQYF